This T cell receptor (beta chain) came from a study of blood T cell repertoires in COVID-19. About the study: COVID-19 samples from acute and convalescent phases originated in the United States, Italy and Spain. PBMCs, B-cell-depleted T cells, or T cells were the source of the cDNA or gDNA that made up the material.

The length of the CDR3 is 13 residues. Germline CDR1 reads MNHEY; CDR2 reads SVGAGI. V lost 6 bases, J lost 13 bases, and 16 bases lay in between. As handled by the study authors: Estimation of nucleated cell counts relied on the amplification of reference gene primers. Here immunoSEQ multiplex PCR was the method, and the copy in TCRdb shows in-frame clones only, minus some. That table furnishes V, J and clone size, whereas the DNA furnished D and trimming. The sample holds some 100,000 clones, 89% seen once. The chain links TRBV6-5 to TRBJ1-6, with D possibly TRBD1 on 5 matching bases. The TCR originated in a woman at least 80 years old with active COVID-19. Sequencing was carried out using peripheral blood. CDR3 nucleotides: TGTGCCAGCAGGGGGCAACCCAAGACCCCCCTCCACTTT. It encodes CASRGQPKTPLHF.